This T cell receptor beta chain appears in the sequencing data of a study of blood T cell repertoires in COVID-19. Study context: PBMCs, B-cell-depleted T cells, or T cells provided the cDNA or gDNA that made up the material.

This CDR3 comprises 14 residues. Germline V lookup: CDR1 LNHDA, CDR2 SQIVND (reference sequence). Germline trimming cut 6 bases from V and 7 bases from J; bases unmatched to any gene: 7. TCRdb's table, derived via immunoSEQ multiplex PCR, lists solely in-frame clones and lacks some. The sample has about 160,000 clones; 87% are singletons. The clonotype was recovered from a middle-aged woman who had been exposed to COVID-19. The rearrangement joins TRBV19 to TRBJ1-4; 8 nucleotides align to TRBD1. The sample consisted of PBMCs or T cells enriched from blood (not recorded which). The CDR3 region is CASRRTGFGEKLFF. In DNA, the CDR3 is TGTGCCAGTAGAAGGACAGGGTTTGGTGAAAAACTGTTTTTT.